Listed below are T cell receptor beta chains from one sample, sequenced in a study of post-analysis software for immune sequencing data. TCRdb reanalysed the PCR reads using MiXCR and keeps one entry per CDR3 protein. The repertoire includes about 560,000 distinct CDR3 sequences, around 47% of them detected once, and more than 1.5% sits in the top ten. The sample comprised blood. The source is a girl between 5 and 17 years old with multiple sclerosis. CDR3s include the opening cysteine and the closing phenylalanine or tryptophan. The D gene is left open where the match is weak. The size of a clone is reported for some rows only, either as once, few or many, or as a class for expanded clones.

cdr3_nt,cdr3_aa,j_call,d_call,clone_size,v_call
TGTGCCAGCAGCCAACAGGTCACCGGGGAGCTGTTTTTT,CASSQQVTGELFF,TRBJ2-2,.,.,TRBV11-1
TGTGCTAGTGGTTCGCTACGACTAGCGGGGCTAGGTGAGCAGTTCTTC,CASGSLRLAGLGEQFF,TRBJ2-1,TRBD2,few,TRBV12-5
TGTGCCAGCAGCTTAGGGATAGTGGCTTACGAGCAGTACTTC,CASSLGIVAYEQYF,TRBJ2-7,.,.,TRBV7-2
TGTGCCAGCAGGGCGGGACTAGCGGTAGCCGGGGAGCTGTTTTTT,CASRAGLAVAGELFF,TRBJ2-2,TRBD2,.,TRBV12-3/TRBV12-4
TGTGCCAGCACCTGCGGGGGGCGAGGAGAGGGGTACTTC,CASTCGGRGEGYF,TRBJ2-7,TRBD2,.,TRBV7-6
TGTGCCACTACACTAGCGGCCCGCACAGATACGCAGTATTTT,CATTLAARTDTQYF,TRBJ2-3,TRBD2,.,TRBV7-6
TGTGCCAGCAGCCGCCAGCCCACCGGGGAGCTGTTTTTT,CASSRQPTGELFF,TRBJ2-2,.,once,TRBV12-3/TRBV12-4
TGCAGTGCGGGGACTAGCGGGAGGAGGGAGACCCAGTACTTC,CSAGTSGRRETQYF,TRBJ2-5,TRBD2,.,TRBV20-1
TGCAGTGCTAGACTTAGCGGGGGGGGTGCAGATACGCAGTATTTT,CSARLSGGGADTQYF,TRBJ2-3,TRBD2,.,TRBV20-1
TGTGCCACCAGTGATATGACAGGGGTAGCGCAAGAGACCCAGTACTTC,CATSDMTGVAQETQYF,TRBJ2-5,TRBD1,.,TRBV24-1
TGTGCCAGCAGTTTCAGGGGTCGGAACACTGAAGCTTTCTTT,CASSFRGRNTEAFF,TRBJ1-1,.,once,TRBV6-2/TRBV6-3
TGTGCCAGCAGTTACGGCCCTGGGGGCAATCAGCCCCAGCATTTT,CASSYGPGGNQPQHF,TRBJ1-5,.,.,TRBV6-5
TGTGCTAGTGGGGCTGAGGCCTACGAGCAGTACTTC,CASGAEAYEQYF,TRBJ2-7,.,.,TRBV12-5
TGCGCCAGCAGCTTTTCCGCAGGTTACGGCTCCTACGAGCAGTACTTC,CASSFSAGYGSYEQYF,TRBJ2-7,.,.,TRBV5-1
TGCAGTGCTAGAGAGGCGGGAGCCGCGGGGTACGAGCAGTACTTC,CSAREAGAAGYEQYF,TRBJ2-7,TRBD2,few,TRBV20-1
TGTGCCACCAGTGACCCCTTGCCCAATGAGCAGTTCTTC,CATSDPLPNEQFF,TRBJ2-1,.,.,TRBV24-1
TGTGCCAGCAGCTTAGGTGGGGCCAACGTCCTGACTTTC,CASSLGGANVLTF,TRBJ2-6,.,many,TRBV7-2
TGCGCCAGCAGCGGCGGCCAGTGCTACGAGCAGTACTTC,CASSGGQCYEQYF,TRBJ2-7,.,.,TRBV5-1
TGTGCCAGCAGCCCCGGGACAGGGGGCCTCGGGGATACGCAGTATTTT,CASSPGTGGLGDTQYF,TRBJ2-3,TRBD1,.,TRBV7-9
TGCAGCGTTGATAGGAGGGGCGGGTACAATGAGCAGTTCTTC,CSVDRRGGYNEQFF,TRBJ2-1,.,few,TRBV29-1
TGCAGTGCTATCTACTTCCCCGAACCTGGACTAGCGCCTTCCTACGAGCAGTACTTC,CSAIYFPEPGLAPSYEQYF,TRBJ2-7,TRBD2,.,TRBV20-1
TGCGCCAGCAGCCAGAGGACAGGGGGCAGGAACGAGCAGTACTTC,CASSQRTGGRNEQYF,TRBJ2-7,TRBD1,.,TRBV4-1
TGTGCCAGCAGTTACCTAAGGGAAAACGAAAAACTGTTTTTT,CASSYLRENEKLFF,TRBJ1-4,.,few,TRBV6-6
TGTGCCAGCAGTTACTCGGACACCTACGAGCAGTACTTC,CASSYSDTYEQYF,TRBJ2-7,.,.,TRBV6-6
TGTGCCAGCAGTGGATCAGGCCGTAAATATGGCTACACCTTC,CASSGSGRKYGYTF,TRBJ1-2,.,.,TRBV25-1